These 20 T cell receptor beta chains came from one sample sequenced in a study of CD8 T cell repertoires and HIV-1 epitope variants. Sequencing was performed with immunoSEQ multiplex PCR; in TCRdb, only in-frame clones are kept and a portion is missing. Of tens of thousands of clones in the sample, just under 75% were seen once. The sequencing input was uncultured baseline CD8+ T cells from peripheral blood mononuclear cells (PBMCs). These receptors were collected from a male donor with HIV.

Notes on this clone: An end of the junction does not agree with germline; a read error may underlie this. V and J are TRBV7-9 and TRBJ1-2, with TRBD1 identical over 10 bases. Germline V lookup: CDR1 SEHNR, CDR2 FQNEAQ (reference sequence). The length of the CDR3 is 14 residues. The CDR3 sequence: CASSDPGTGVLGAF. CDR3 bases: TGTGCCAGCAGCGATCCCGGGACAGGGGTCCTCGGTGCCTTC.

The chain is built from TRBV7-8 and TRBJ2-1, with D perhaps given as TRBD1 or TRBD2 (5 bases each). V lost 3 bases to trimming and J lost 2 bases, with 14 bases between them. In germline, CDR1 is SGHVS, CDR2 FQNEAQ. The CDR3 length is 16 residues. The CDR3 spells CASSFSGTGTYNEQFF. CDR3 nucleotide sequence: TGTGCCAGCAGCTTTTCCGGGACCGGGACCTACAATGAGCAGTTCTTC. The full variable domain, completed using reference TRBV7-8 and TRBJ2-1, is GAGVSQSPRYKVAKRGQDVALRCDPISGHVSLFWYQQALGQGPEFLTYFQNEAQLDKSGLPSDRFFAERPEGSVSTLKIQRTQQEDSAVYLCASSFSGTGTYNEQFFGPGTRLTVL.

The chain combines TRBV7-7 with TRBJ2-2; TRBD2 aligns across 9 bases. The CDR3 has 16 amino acids. Germline V gene lookup returns CDR1 SSHAT and CDR2 FNYEAQ (reference sequence). The ends lost 5 bases at V and 4 bases at J; junction bases unmatched: 8. The CDR3 spells CASSPRGAGGTGELFF. In DNA form, the CDR3 reads TGTGCCAGCAGCCCTCGGGGAGCGGGGGGCACCGGGGAGCTGTTTTTT.

The V call is TRBV27, the J call TRBJ2-1; the D gene is possibly TRBD2 (6 bases). The CDR3 spans 18 residues. Trimming pared 4 bases from V and 0 bases from J, leaving 19 bases between. Looked up from germline, CDR1 is MNHEY and CDR2 is SMNVEV (reference sequence). In nucleotides, the CDR3 is TGTGCCAGCAGTTGGGTTCGGGGGTCCTTAAGCTCCTACAATGAGCAGTTCTTC. Encoded protein: CASSWVRGSLSSYNEQFF.

The chain has TRBV27 and TRBJ2-1; D ambiguous. The CDR3 extends over 12 amino acids. The V and J ends lost 5 bases and 8 bases respectively, with 10 bases between them. CDR1 and CDR2 (germline): MNHEY, SMNVEV (reference sequence). CDR3 nucleotides: TGTGCCAGCAGTCAAGGTCCCCATGAGCAGTTCTTC. The encoded protein is CASSQGPHEQFF.

This clone was detected a few times. The J gene is TRBJ2-7, the V gene TRBV7-9; D may correspond to TRBD1 or TRBD2 (5 bases each). The CDR3 has 12 residues. V gave up 1 base and J gave up 9 bases, with 10 bases separating them. CDR1 and CDR2 from the germline V gene are SEHNR and FQNEAQ (reference sequence). Here the CDR3 reads CASSLGGTLQYF. CDR3 nucleotides: TGTGCCAGCAGCTTAGGGGGGACCTTGCAGTACTTC.

This clone was seen a handful of times. The chain is built from TRBV7-9 and TRBJ1-2, with D tentatively TRBD1 (5 bases). This CDR3 comprises 15 residues. Trimming removed 2 bases at V and 6 bases at J, with 16 bases between. CDR1 is SEHNR and CDR2 is FQNEAQ in the germline V gene (reference sequence). CDR3 bases: TGTGCCAGCAGCTTATCGGGCCAGGGAGGGAATGGCTACACCTTC. Protein product: CASSLSGQGGNGYTF. Filled out from reference TRBV7-9 and TRBJ1-2, the complete variable domain reads DTGVSQNPRHKITKRGQNVTFRCDPISEHNRLYWYRQTLGQGPEFLTYFQNEAQLEKSRLLSDRFSAERPKGSFSTLEIQRTEQGDSAMYLCASSLSGQGGNGYTFGSGTRLTVV.

The chain has TRBV7-2 and TRBJ2-2; 7 positions agree with TRBD1. Trimming at V came to 5 bases and at J to 7 bases, leaving 10 bases not matched to a gene. The CDR3 contains 15 residues. Germline V gives CDR1 SGHTA, CDR2 FQGNSA. Here the CDR3 reads CASSRTGAVGGELFF. The CDR3 DNA reads TGTGCCAGCAGCCGTACAGGGGCCGTAGGCGGGGAGCTGTTTTTT.

The chain is built from TRBV5-1 and TRBJ2-1, with TRBD1 matching over 10 bases. The J segment lost 4 bases and the V segment lost 4 bases, leaving 5 bases of the junction unmatched. CDR1 and CDR2 (germline): SGHRS, YFSETQ. This CDR3 comprises 15 residues. The CDR3 DNA sequence: TGCGCCAGCAGCCTGGGACAGGGGCAATACAATGAGCAGTTCTTC. Translating gives CASSLGQGQYNEQFF.

The V gene is TRBV15, the J gene TRBJ2-1; TRBD1 or TRBD2 may be the D gene (6 bases each). The CDR3 has 13 amino acids. Trimming shortened V by 0 bases and J by 10 bases, and 10 bases separated the two germline ends. The germline V gene encodes CDR1 LNHNV and CDR2 YYDKDF (reference sequence). The CDR3 is CATSRDLGGEQFF. CDR3 DNA: TGTGCCACCAGCAGAGATTTGGGGGGCGAGCAGTTCTTC.

There are a few counts of this clone. This specimen includes other DNA sequences encoding the same CDR3. V is TRBV5-4 and J is TRBJ2-3, with 9 bases lining up with TRBD2. V was clipped by 2 bases and J by 6 bases; unmatched bases: 4. Germline CDR1 is SGHNT and CDR2 is YYREEE (reference sequence). The CDR3 totals 14 residues. CDR3 in amino acids: CASSFGGGADTQYF. The CDR3 bases are TGTGCCAGCAGCTTTGGCGGGGGGGCGGATACGCAGTATTTT.

This clone was counted only a few times. J is TRBJ1-1 and V is TRBV13; TRBD1 aligns across 12 bases. There are 15 residues in the CDR3. Germline V gene sequence: CDR1 PRHDT, CDR2 FYEKMQ (reference sequence). V was pared by 4 bases and J by 4 bases, with 4 bases of the junction left unmatched. The CDR3 nucleotides are TGTGCCAGCAGCTCGGGACAGGGGGCGGGCACTGAAGCTTTCTTT. As protein: CASSSGQGAGTEAFF.

This clone was detected only a few times. The chain carries TRBV15 and TRBJ1-1; D remains unclear. There are 14 residues in the CDR3. CDR1 is LNHNV, CDR2 YYDKDF, per germline (reference sequence). Between the trimmed V and J ends, which lost 4 bases and 0 bases, there was a span of 9 bases. CDR3 coding DNA: TGTGCCACCAGCACGAATAACTTGAACACTGAAGCTTTCTTT. This codes for CATSTNNLNTEAFF.

V usage is TRBV18 and J usage is TRBJ2-5, with D tentatively TRBD1 (5 bases). This CDR3 has 18 amino acids. Per the germline V gene, CDR1 is KGHSH and CDR2 is LQKENI. Trimming took 0 bases from V and 5 from J, leaving 22 bases between them. The CDR3 loop is CASSPPGLGIQVVETQYF. In nucleotides, the CDR3 is TGTGCCAGCTCACCACCGGGTCTGGGAATACAGGTAGTGGAGACCCAGTACTTC.

This clone appeared a few times. The chain recombines TRBV12-2 with TRBJ2-5; TRBD2 reflects the table's D call only, with no check against the DNA. TRBV12-2 is classified as a pseudogene. The CDR3 has 12 residues. The CDR3 region is CAGAGDQKTQYF. CDR3 sequence (DNA): TGTGCGGGGGCGGGAGACCAGAAGACCCAGTACTTC.

The chain combines TRBV5-8 with TRBJ1-3; D is uncertain. Germline assignment: CDR1 SGHTS and CDR2 YDEGEE. The CDR3 length is 15 residues. Trimming removed 3 bases at V and 0 bases at J, with 10 bases between. The DNA for the CDR3 is TGTGCCAGCAGCTGGGATGGCTACTCTGGAAACACCATATATTTT. It translates to CASSWDGYSGNTIYF.

The chain has TRBV28 and TRBJ1-4, with 7 bases fitting TRBD1. The CDR3 consists of 14 residues. Germline V gene lookup returns CDR1 MDHEN and CDR2 SYDVKM. V was clipped by 4 bases and J by 3 bases; unmatched bases: 2. The CDR3 nucleotides read TGTGCCAGCAGTTACAGGGGCCCTAATGAAAAACTGTTTTTT. Its protein product is CASSYRGPNEKLFF.

V and J are TRBV5-1 and TRBJ2-1; D is ambiguous. Per the germline V gene, CDR1 is SGHRS and CDR2 is YFSETQ. The V gene lost 2 bases and the J gene lost 6 bases, with 6 bases spanning the gap. This CDR3 is 12 amino acids long. CDR3 amino acids: CASSFALNEQFF. In DNA form, the CDR3 reads TGCGCCAGCAGCTTTGCCCTCAATGAGCAGTTCTTC.

The CDR3 reads CASREGRNQPQHF. The DNA for the CDR3 is TGTGCCAGCAGGGAAGGACGCAATCAGCCCCAGCATTTT. The genes are TRBV28 and TRBJ1-5, with D unresolved. Germline V gene sequence: CDR1 MDHEN, CDR2 SYDVKM. V lost 6 bases to trimming and J lost 2 bases, with 8 bases between them. The CDR3 has 13 amino acids.

This clone was observed once. The chain carries TRBV6-1 and TRBJ1-5; D remains ambiguous. This CDR3 has 13 residues. In germline, CDR1 is MNHNS, CDR2 SASEGT. V was pared by 4 bases and J by 3 bases, with 7 bases between. CDR3 DNA: TGTGCCAGCAGTGGCAACAACAATCAGCCCCAGCATTTT. Residues: CASSGNNNQPQHF.